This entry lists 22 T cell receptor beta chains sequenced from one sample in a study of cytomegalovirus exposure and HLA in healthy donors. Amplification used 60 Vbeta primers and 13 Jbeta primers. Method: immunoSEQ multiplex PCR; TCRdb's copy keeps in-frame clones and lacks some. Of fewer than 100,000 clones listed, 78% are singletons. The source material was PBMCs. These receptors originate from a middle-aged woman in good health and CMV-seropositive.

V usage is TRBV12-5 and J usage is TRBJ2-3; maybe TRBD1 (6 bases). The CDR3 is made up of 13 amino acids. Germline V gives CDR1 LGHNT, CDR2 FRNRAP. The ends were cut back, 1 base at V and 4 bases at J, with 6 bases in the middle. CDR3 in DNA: TGTGCTAGTGGTTTGGAGGGGGCAGATACGCAGTATTTT. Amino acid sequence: CASGLEGADTQYF.

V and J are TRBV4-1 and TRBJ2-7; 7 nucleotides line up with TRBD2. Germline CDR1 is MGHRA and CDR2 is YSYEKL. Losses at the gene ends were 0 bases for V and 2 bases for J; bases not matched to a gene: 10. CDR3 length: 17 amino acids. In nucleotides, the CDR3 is TGCGCCAGCAGCCAAGATCGGGGGGTGAGTTACACCTACGAGCAGTACTTC. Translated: CASSQDRGVSYTYEQYF.

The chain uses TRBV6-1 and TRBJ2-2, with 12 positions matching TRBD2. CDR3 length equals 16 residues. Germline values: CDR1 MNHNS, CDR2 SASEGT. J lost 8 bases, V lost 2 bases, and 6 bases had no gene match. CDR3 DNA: TGTGCCAGCAGTGAACGGCTAGCGGGAGGGCCGGGGGAGCTGTTTTTT. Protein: CASSERLAGGPGELFF.

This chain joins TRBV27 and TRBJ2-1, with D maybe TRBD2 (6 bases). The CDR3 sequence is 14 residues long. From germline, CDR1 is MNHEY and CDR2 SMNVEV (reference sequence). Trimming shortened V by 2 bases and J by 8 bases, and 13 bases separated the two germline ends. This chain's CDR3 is CASSLRGGVDEQFF. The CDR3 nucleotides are TGTGCCAGCAGTTTAAGGGGAGGAGTCGATGAGCAGTTCTTC.

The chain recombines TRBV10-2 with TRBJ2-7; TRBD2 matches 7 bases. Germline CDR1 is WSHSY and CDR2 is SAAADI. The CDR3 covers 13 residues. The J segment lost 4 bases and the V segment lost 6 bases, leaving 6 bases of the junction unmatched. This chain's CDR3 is CASRVGGDYEQYF. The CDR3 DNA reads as TGCGCCAGCAGGGTGGGAGGGGATTACGAGCAGTACTTC.

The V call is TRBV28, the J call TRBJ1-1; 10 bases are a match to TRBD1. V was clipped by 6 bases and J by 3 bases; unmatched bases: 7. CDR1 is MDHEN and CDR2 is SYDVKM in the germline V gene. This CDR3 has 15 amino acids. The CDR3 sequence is CASSTMGQGYTEAFF. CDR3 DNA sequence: TGTGCCAGCAGCACGATGGGACAGGGGTACACTGAAGCTTTCTTT. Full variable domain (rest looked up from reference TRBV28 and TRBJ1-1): DVKVTQSSRYLVKRTGEKVFLECVQDMDHENMFWYRQDPGLGLRLIYFSYDVKMKEKGDIPEGYSVSREKKERFSLILESASTNQTSMYLCASSTMGQGYTEAFFGQGTRLTVV.

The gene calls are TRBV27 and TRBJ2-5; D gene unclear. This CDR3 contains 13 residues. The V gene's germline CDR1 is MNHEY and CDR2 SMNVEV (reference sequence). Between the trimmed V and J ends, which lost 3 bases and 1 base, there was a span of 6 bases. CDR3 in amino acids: CASSLVAQETQYF. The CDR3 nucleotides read TGTGCCAGCAGTTTGGTGGCCCAAGAGACCCAGTACTTC.

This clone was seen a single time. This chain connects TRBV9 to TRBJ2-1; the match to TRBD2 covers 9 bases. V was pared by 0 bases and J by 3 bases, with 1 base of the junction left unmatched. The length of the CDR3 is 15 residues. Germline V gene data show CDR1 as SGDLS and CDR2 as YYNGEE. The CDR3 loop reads CASSVGLADYNEQFF. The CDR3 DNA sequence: TGTGCCAGCAGCGTAGGACTAGCGGACTACAATGAGCAGTTCTTC. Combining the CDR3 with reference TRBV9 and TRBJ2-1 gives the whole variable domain DSGVTQTPKHLITATGQRVTLRCSPRSGDLSVYWYQQSLDQGLQFLIQYYNGEERAKGNILERFSAQQFPDLHSELNLSSLELGDSALYFCASSVGLADYNEQFFGPGTRLTVL.

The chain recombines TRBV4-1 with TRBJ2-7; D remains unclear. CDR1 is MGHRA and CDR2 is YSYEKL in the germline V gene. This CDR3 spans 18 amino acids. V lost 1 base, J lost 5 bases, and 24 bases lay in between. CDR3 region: CASSQVSLEVNPTHEQYF. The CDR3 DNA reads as TGCGCCAGCAGCCAAGTCTCCCTAGAAGTAAACCCGACCCACGAGCAGTACTTC.

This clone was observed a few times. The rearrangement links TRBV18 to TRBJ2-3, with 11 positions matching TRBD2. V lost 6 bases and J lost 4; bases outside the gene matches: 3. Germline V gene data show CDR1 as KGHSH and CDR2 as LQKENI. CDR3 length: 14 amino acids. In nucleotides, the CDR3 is TGTGCCAGCTCCATAGCGGGAGGGCCAGATACGCAGTATTTT. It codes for CASSIAGGPDTQYF.

The CDR3 loop reads CASSFSQRGRWWQYF. The DNA of the CDR3 is TGTGCCAGCAGCTTTTCTCAGCGCGGGAGATGGTGGCAGTACTTC. V gene TRBV12-1 combines with J gene TRBJ2-7; the D call in the table, TRBD2, was not verified against the DNA. TRBV12-1 is a documented pseudogene. The length of the CDR3 is 15 residues.

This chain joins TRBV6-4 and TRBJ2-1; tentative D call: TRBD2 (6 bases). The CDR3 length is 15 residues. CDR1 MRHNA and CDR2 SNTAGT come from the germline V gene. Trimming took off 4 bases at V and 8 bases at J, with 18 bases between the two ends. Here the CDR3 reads CASSAGTAVVDEQFF. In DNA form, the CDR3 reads TGTGCCAGCAGTGCCGGGACTGCCGTAGTTGATGAGCAGTTCTTC.

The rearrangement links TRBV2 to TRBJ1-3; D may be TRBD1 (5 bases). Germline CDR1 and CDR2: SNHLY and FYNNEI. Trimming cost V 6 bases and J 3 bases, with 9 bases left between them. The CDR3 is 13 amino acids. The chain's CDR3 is CASRRDSGNTIYF. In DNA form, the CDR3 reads TGTGCCAGCAGGAGAGACAGTGGAAACACCATATATTTT.

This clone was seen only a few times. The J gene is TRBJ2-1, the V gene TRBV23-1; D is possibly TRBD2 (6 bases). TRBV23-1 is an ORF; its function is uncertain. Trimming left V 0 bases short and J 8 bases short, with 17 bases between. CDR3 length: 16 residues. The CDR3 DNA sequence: TGCGCCAGCAGTCAATCATTACCGGGAGCGGGCGATGAGCAGTTCTTC. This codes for CASSQSLPGAGDEQFF.

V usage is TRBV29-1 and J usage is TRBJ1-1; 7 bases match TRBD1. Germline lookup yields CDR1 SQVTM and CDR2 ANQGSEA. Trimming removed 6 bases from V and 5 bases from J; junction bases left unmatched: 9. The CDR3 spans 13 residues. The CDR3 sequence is CSVPGTVETEAFF. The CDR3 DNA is TGCAGCGTGCCCGGGACAGTAGAGACTGAAGCTTTCTTT.

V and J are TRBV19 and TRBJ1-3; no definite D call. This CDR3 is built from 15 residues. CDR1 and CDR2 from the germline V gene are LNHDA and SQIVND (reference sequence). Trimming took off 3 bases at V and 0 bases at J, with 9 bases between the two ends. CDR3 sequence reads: CASSIEAFSGNTIYF. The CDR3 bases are TGTGCCAGTAGTATCGAAGCCTTCTCTGGAAACACCATATATTTT.

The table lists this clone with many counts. In DNA form, the CDR3 reads TGTGCCAGCAGCCGCGACAGGGGTCACGAGCAGTACTTC. It specifies CASSRDRGHEQYF. The chain joins TRBV7-2 to TRBJ2-7; 8 bases align to TRBD1. There are 13 residues in the CDR3. V lost 5 bases, J lost 5 bases, and 5 bases stayed unmatched. Germline CDR1 reads SGHTA; CDR2 reads FQGNSA.

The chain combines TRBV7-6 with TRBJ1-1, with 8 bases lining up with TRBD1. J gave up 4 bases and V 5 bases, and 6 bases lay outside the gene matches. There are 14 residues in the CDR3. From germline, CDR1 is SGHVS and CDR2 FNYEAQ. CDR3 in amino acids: CASSTGGGGTEAFF. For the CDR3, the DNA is TGTGCCAGCAGCACAGGGGGTGGGGGCACTGAAGCTTTCTTT.

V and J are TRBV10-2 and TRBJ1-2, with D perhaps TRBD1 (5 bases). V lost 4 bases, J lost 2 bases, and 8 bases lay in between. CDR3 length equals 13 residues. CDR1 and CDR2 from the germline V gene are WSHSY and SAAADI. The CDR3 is CASSGGLNYGYTF. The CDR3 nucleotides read TGCGCCAGCAGTGGGGGACTCAACTATGGCTACACCTTC.

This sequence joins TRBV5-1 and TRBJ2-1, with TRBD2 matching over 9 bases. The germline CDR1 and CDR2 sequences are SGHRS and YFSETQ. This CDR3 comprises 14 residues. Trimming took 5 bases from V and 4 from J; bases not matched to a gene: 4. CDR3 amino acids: CASSPSGGYNEQFF. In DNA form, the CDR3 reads TGCGCCAGCAGTCCGAGCGGGGGGTACAATGAGCAGTTCTTC.

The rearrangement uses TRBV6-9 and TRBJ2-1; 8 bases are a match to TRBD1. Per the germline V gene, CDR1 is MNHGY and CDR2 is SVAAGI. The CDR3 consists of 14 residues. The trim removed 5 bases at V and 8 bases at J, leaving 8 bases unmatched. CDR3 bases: TGTGCCAGCAGTAGCCGACAGGGGCCCCATGAGCAGTTCTTC. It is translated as CASSSRQGPHEQFF.

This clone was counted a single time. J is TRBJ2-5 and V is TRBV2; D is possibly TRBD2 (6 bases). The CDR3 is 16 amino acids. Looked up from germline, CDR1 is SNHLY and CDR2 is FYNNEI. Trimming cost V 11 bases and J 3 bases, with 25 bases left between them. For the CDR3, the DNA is TGTGCCGCGGCCCCCGGGACTGGGCTTTCAAAAGAGACCCAGTACTTC. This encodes CAAAPGTGLSKETQYF.